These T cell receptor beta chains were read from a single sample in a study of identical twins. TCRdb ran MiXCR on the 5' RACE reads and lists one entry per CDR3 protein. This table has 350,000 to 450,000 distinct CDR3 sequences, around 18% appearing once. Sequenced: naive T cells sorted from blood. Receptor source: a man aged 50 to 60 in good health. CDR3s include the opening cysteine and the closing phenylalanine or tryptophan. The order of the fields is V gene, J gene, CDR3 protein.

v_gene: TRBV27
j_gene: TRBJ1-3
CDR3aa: CASSPTGNGNTIYF

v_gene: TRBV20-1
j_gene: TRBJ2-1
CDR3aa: CSARGLSYNEQFF

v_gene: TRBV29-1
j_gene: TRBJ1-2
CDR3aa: CSVEEGENYGYTF

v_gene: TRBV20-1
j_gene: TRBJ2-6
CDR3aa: CSARKGGSGANVLTF

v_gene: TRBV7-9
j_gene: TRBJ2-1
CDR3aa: CASSPSGLYNEQFF

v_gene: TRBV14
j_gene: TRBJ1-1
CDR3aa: CASSQVGENTEAFF

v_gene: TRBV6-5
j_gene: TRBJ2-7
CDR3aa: CASSYGTGGGEQYF

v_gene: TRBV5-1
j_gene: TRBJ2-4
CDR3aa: CASSLSGTGIQYF

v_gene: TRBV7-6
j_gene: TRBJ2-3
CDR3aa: CASSPIPGLSTDTQYF

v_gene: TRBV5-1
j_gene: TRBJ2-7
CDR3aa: CASSTLPGQGRNEQYF

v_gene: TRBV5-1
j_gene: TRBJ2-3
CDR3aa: CASSLKSSSLRTDTQYF

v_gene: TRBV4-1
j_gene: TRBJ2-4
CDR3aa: CASSQLGQGDTKNIQYF

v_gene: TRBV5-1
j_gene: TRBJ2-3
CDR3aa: CASSTDPSGGTDTQYF

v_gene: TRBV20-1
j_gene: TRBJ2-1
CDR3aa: CSARIPLGVGEQFF

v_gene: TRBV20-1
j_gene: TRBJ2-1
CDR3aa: CSANPTSGSRYNEQFF

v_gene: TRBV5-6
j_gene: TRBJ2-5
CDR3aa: CASSSRLAVLQETQYF

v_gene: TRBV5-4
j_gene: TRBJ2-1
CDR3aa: CASSPFNVNEQFF

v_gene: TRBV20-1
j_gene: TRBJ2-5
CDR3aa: CSANQGWETQYF

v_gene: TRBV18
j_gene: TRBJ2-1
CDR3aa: CASSPRVGTSGRNYNEQFF

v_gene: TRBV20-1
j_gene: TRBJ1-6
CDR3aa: CSAREQLNSPLHF

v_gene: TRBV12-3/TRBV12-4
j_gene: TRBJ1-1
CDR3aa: CASSGGATEAFF

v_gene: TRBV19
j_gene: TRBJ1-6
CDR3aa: CASSRTGSDSPLHF

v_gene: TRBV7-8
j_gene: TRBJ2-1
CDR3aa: CASSSQRGRLYNEQFF

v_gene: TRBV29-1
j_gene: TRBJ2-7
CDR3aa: CSVDGVDRGSSYEQYF

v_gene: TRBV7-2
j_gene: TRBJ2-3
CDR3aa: CASSQTGTEASTDTQYF

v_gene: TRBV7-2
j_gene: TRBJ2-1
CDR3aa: CASSPPGTSVWNEQFF

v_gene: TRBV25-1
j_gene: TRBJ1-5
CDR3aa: CASRTGNQPQHF

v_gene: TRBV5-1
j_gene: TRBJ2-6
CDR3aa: CASSLTGYQTGRGANVLTF

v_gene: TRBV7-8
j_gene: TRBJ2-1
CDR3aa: CASSFQGYGNEQFF

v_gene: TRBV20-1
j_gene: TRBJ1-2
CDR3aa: CSARDGMSYGYTF

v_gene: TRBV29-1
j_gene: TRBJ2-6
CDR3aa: CSVEERGVDNVLTF

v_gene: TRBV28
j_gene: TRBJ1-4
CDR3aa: CASSFSTGGEKLFF

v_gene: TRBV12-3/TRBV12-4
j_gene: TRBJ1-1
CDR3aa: CASSSIRDGYTEAFF

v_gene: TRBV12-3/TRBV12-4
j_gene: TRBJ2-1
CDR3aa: CASSPLLAGREQFF

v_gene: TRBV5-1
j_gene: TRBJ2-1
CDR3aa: CASSFGGAALFYNEQFF

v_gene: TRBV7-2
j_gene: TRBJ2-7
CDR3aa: CASTIAGDYEQYF